This section outlines one T cell receptor (beta chain) sequence together with its context. The antigen is unknown. CDR1 is SNHLY, CDR2 FYNNEI, per germline. The CDR3 spans 12 residues. J lost 4 bases, V lost 9 bases, and 2 bases had no gene match. PCR involved 60 Vbeta and 13 Jbeta primers. Clones were read by immunoSEQ multiplex PCR, and TCRdb kept only the in-frame ones, dropping some. This sample has about 73,000 clones; around two thirds occur once, and the top ten carry 5.5% to 8%. This record comes from a study of cytomegalovirus exposure and HLA in healthy donors. Study-wide findings and caveats: In a later analysis, across HLA loci, associated TCR counts were highest for DRB1, lowest for HLA-C.

The chain is built from TRBV2 and TRBJ2-2, with 7 nucleotides matching TRBD1. The sequenced material came from PBMCs. The receptor comes from a woman aged 45-65 years in good health and CMV-seropositive. The CDR3: CARGTATGELFF. The CDR3 DNA reads as TGTGCCAGGGGGACAGCCACCGGGGAGCTGTTTTTT. Together with reference TRBV2 and TRBJ2-2, the CDR3 gives the full variable domain: EPEVTQTPSHQVTQMGQEVILRCVPISNHLYFYWYRQILGQKVEFLVSFYNNEISEKSEIFDDQFSVERPDGSNFTLKIRSTKLEDSAMYFCARGTATGELFFGEGSRLTVL.